This T cell receptor beta chain originates from a study of blood T cell repertoires in COVID-19. Study in general: There were acute and convalescent COVID-19 samples, and they came from the United States, Italy and Spain.

Original handling: Using reference gene primer amplification, nucleated cell counts were estimated. The assay was immunoSEQ multiplex PCR, and TCRdb's table has in-frame clones only and misses some. That table gives V, J and clone size, and the DNA gave D and trimming. This sample has 200,000 to 250,000 clones, with about 80% found just once. This clone was counted only a few times. The sequence came from a man older than 75 with acute or convalescent COVID-19. The source material was peripheral blood.

The CDR3 nucleotides read TGTGCCAGCAGATCACAGGGGGGTAATTCACCCCTCCACTTT. The encoded protein is CASRSQGGNSPLHF. The rearrangement uses TRBV27 and TRBJ1-6; 8 nucleotides match TRBD1. The CDR3 is 14 residues long. The germline V gene encodes CDR1 MNHEY and CDR2 SMNVEV (reference sequence). V dropped 6 bases and J dropped 6; count of bases not matched to a gene: 4.